Below, 27 T cell receptor beta chains from the same sample are listed, as sequenced in a study of blood T cell repertoires in COVID-19. Generated by immunoSEQ multiplex PCR, the TCRdb table keeps only in-frame clones and is missing some. Among around 400,000 clones, about 87% were seen once, and the ten largest hold under 11%. Sequenced: peripheral blood. The source is a woman aged 30 to 39 with COVID-19, enrolled during active disease.

V is TRBV28 and J is TRBJ1-2, with a possible D match to TRBD1 (6 bases). CDR3 length equals 14 residues. Germline V CDR1 and CDR2: MDHEN, SYDVKM. The V and J ends lost 6 bases and 3 bases respectively, with 14 bases between them. CDR3 sequence reads: CASSQGLGDYGYTF. Here the CDR3 DNA reads TGTGCCAGCAGCCAGGGGTTGGGTGACTATGGCTACACCTTC.

This chain connects TRBV7-2 to TRBJ2-3, with D unresolved. CDR1 and CDR2 from the germline V gene are SGHTA and FQGNSA. CDR3 length equals 13 residues. Trimming removed 2 bases at V and 4 bases at J, with 7 bases between. The DNA of the CDR3 is TGTGCCAGCAGCTTAAATATAGCAGATACGCAGTATTTT. The encoded protein is CASSLNIADTQYF.

This chain joins TRBV5-1 and TRBJ2-3, with a possible D match to TRBD2 (5 bases). The length of the CDR3 is 13 residues. V was trimmed by 1 base and J by 5 bases, leaving 8 bases between them. CDR1 and CDR2 from the germline V gene are SGHRS and YFSETQ. CDR3 nucleotides: TGCGCCAGCAGCTTGTCGGGAAAAGATACGCAGTATTTT. Protein: CASSLSGKDTQYF.

V usage is TRBV2 and J usage is TRBJ1-1; D not resolved. V lost 7 bases and J 4 bases, leaving 10 bases between the germline ends. Germline V gene sequence: CDR1 SNHLY, CDR2 FYNNEI. This CDR3 spans 12 amino acids. CDR3 protein: CASIVGSTEAFF. CDR3 sequence (DNA): TGTGCCAGCATTGTGGGGAGCACTGAAGCTTTCTTT.

The V gene is TRBV5-1, the J gene TRBJ1-4; D is unclear. Germline CDR1 and CDR2: SGHRS and YFSETQ. This CDR3 is built from 14 residues. V dropped 1 base and J dropped 6 bases, with 10 bases sitting between them. The CDR3 sequence: CASSLLFRDEKLFF. CDR3 DNA: TGCGCCAGCAGCTTGTTATTCCGGGATGAAAAACTGTTTTTT.

This chain uses TRBV2 with TRBJ2-2, with 8 bases that match TRBD1. Losses at the gene ends were 2 bases for V and 5 bases for J; bases not matched to a gene: 13. Germline CDR1 and CDR2: SNHLY and FYNNEI. There are 18 residues in the CDR3. This CDR3 reads CASSERLTGAFSTGELFF. CDR3 nucleotide sequence: TGTGCCAGCAGTGAACGCTTGACAGGGGCTTTTTCGACCGGGGAGCTGTTTTTT.

The chain combines TRBV3-1 (or the pseudogene TRBV3-2) with TRBJ1-2; possibly TRBD1 for D (6 bases). The CDR3 extends over 14 amino acids. Germline assignment: CDR1 LGHDT and CDR2 YNNKEL (reference sequence). Trimming pared 0 bases from V and 8 bases from J, leaving 13 bases between. CDR3 sequence: CASSQDGGARGYTF. The CDR3 nucleotides read TGTGCCAGCAGCCAAGACGGGGGGGCGCGAGGCTACACCTTC.

This chain links TRBV19 with TRBJ1-1, with D perhaps TRBD1 (6 bases). There are 13 residues in the CDR3. Germline V lookup: CDR1 LNHDA, CDR2 SQIVND (reference sequence). The V end lost 3 bases, the J end lost 8 bases, and 13 bases lay between the germline ends. The CDR3 sequence is CASSIVAGAEAFF. CDR3 DNA sequence: TGTGCCAGTAGTATCGTTGCGGGGGCAGAAGCTTTCTTT.

This clone was seen once. J is TRBJ1-2 and V is TRBV13; D uncertain. The CDR3 has 14 residues. Germline V gives CDR1 PRHDT, CDR2 FYEKMQ (reference sequence). V was pared by 3 bases and J by 0 bases, with 8 bases between. The CDR3 DNA sequence: TGTGCCAGCAGCTTCGGGAAGACTAACTATGGCTACACCTTC. Translating gives CASSFGKTNYGYTF. Complete variable domain (other parts from reference TRBV13 and TRBJ1-2): AAGVIQSPRHLIKEKRETATLKCYPIPRHDTVYWYQQGPGQDPQFLISFYEKMQSDKGSIPDRFSAQQFSDYHSELNMSSLELGDSALYFCASSFGKTNYGYTFGSGTRLTVV.

The V call is TRBV5-1, the J call TRBJ2-3; D is possibly TRBD2 (5 bases). Germline assignment: CDR1 SGHRS and CDR2 YFSETQ. V was cut by 0 bases and J by 4 bases, with 12 bases left in between. The CDR3 extends over 15 amino acids. In nucleotides, the CDR3 is TGCGCCAGCAGCTTGGGTATTTGGGAGTCAGATACGCAGTATTTT. Translation gives CASSLGIWESDTQYF.

This chain uses TRBV7-9 with TRBJ2-3, with D possibly matching TRBD2 (5 bases). CDR1 SEHNR and CDR2 FQNEAQ come from the germline V gene (reference sequence). The CDR3 sequence is 13 residues long. V dropped 5 bases and J dropped 10 bases, with 16 bases sitting between them. CDR3 in DNA: TGTGCCAGCAGCGGGAGACGAGGACTCGCGCAGTATTTT. Translated, it gives CASSGRRGLAQYF.

This sequence joins TRBV27 and TRBJ2-5; 10 positions agree with TRBD2. The CDR3 totals 16 residues. Germline CDR1 and CDR2: MNHEY and SMNVEV (reference sequence). The V gene end was trimmed by 4 bases and the J gene end by 7 bases; junction bases not matched to a gene: 12. The CDR3 sequence: CASSSRVGLAVGTQYF. The CDR3, as DNA: TGTGCCAGCAGTTCGAGGGTAGGACTAGCGGTGGGGACCCAGTACTTC.

For this clone: The germline gene is not matched at one end of the junction; a read error may be the cause. The chain links TRBV27 to TRBJ2-1; D may be TRBD1 (6 bases). Germline V gene sequence: CDR1 MNHEY, CDR2 SMNVEV (reference sequence). The CDR3 runs to 14 residues. The CDR3 loop reads CASRLSGAGNEQFF. CDR3 in DNA: TGTGCCAGCAGGTTATCAGGGGCAGGGAATGAGCAGTTCTTC.

This clone was recorded only once. The genes are TRBV29-1 and TRBJ1-1, with D possibly TRBD1 on 5 matching bases. The CDR3 covers 13 residues. Germline V gene lookup returns CDR1 SQVTM and CDR2 ANQGSEA. V dropped 4 bases and J dropped 1 base, with 10 bases sitting between them. The CDR3 sequence: CSVGGFGNTEAFF. The CDR3 DNA is TGCAGCGTTGGGGGCTTCGGGAACACTGAAGCTTTCTTT. Based on the CDR3 plus reference TRBV29-1 and TRBJ1-1, the full variable domain is SAVISQKPSRDICQRGTSLTIQCQVDSQVTMMFWYRQQPGQSLTLIATANQGSEATYESGFVIDKFPISRPNLTFSTLTVSNMSPEDSSIYLCSVGGFGNTEAFFGQGTRLTVV.

The chain's CDR3 is CASSRGQSSYEQYF. The CDR3 DNA reads TGTGCCAGCAGCCGGGGACAGAGCTCCTACGAGCAGTACTTC. V is TRBV28 and J is TRBJ2-7; 7 bases line up with TRBD1. J lost 0 bases, V lost 6 bases, and 5 bases had no gene match. This CDR3 spans 14 amino acids. Germline assignment: CDR1 MDHEN and CDR2 SYDVKM.

The gene calls are TRBV27 and TRBJ1-1, with TRBD1 as a possible D gene (5 bases). This CDR3 comprises 13 residues. Germline V gene lookup returns CDR1 MNHEY and CDR2 SMNVEV (reference sequence). V lost 7 bases and J lost 5, with 14 bases in between. CDR3 protein: CASMDGGVTEAFF. The CDR3, as DNA: TGTGCCAGCATGGACGGGGGTGTGACTGAAGCTTTCTTT.

This clone has at least ten counts. The CDR3 reads CASSLWRAGEQYF. The CDR3 region has the DNA TGTGCCAGCAGCTTGTGGAGGGCAGGAGAGCAGTACTTC. This sequence joins TRBV5-8 and TRBJ2-7, with D perhaps TRBD2 (6 bases). The V and J ends lost 1 base and 7 bases respectively, with 12 bases between them. This CDR3 has 13 amino acids. Germline lookup yields CDR1 SGHTS and CDR2 YDEGEE.

This clone was detected a few times. CDR3 protein: CASSLTGEYEQYF. Here the CDR3 DNA reads TGCGCCAGCAGCTTGACAGGGGAATACGAGCAGTACTTC. The chain joins TRBV5-1 to TRBJ2-7; 7 bases agree with TRBD1. J gave up 4 bases and V 1 base, and 2 bases lay outside the gene matches. This CDR3 contains 13 residues. CDR1 is SGHRS and CDR2 is YFSETQ in the germline V gene.

The rearrangement uses TRBV28 and TRBJ2-7; 7 bases line up with TRBD1. CDR1 is MDHEN and CDR2 is SYDVKM in the germline V gene. Unmatched junction bases numbered 2, after V lost 3 bases and J lost 6 bases. This CDR3 is 12 amino acids long. CDR3 sequence: CASSLGQIEQYF. The CDR3 DNA follows: TGTGCCAGCAGTTTGGGACAGATCGAGCAGTACTTC. The full variable domain, completed using reference TRBV28 and TRBJ2-7, is DVKVTQSSRYLVKRTGEKVFLECVQDMDHENMFWYRQDPGLGLRLIYFSYDVKMKEKGDIPEGYSVSREKKERFSLILESASTNQTSMYLCASSLGQIEQYFGPGTRLTVT.

The gene calls are TRBV5-1 and TRBJ2-3, with D possibly TRBD1 on 6 matching bases. The CDR3 contains 16 residues. V lost 0 bases and J lost 3, with 14 bases in between. Germline assignment: CDR1 SGHRS and CDR2 YFSETQ. The CDR3 loop reads CASSLVGRGETDTQYF. CDR3 bases: TGCGCCAGCAGCTTGGTGGGCAGGGGAGAGACAGATACGCAGTATTTT.

Only a few counts were recorded for this clone. The J gene is TRBJ2-7, the V gene TRBV2; a weak D match, TRBD2 (7 bases). V was clipped by 6 bases and J by 0 bases, with 18 bases between them. Per the germline V gene, CDR1 is SNHLY and CDR2 is FYNNEI. The CDR3 extends over 16 amino acids. CDR3 bases: TGTGCCAGCAGCCAACCGAAAGGGGGGGGCTCCTACGAGCAGTACTTC. The encoded protein is CASSQPKGGGSYEQYF.

Note on this clone: At the DNA level, this CDR3 is encoded by other sequences in the same sample as well. This chain links TRBV7-9 with TRBJ1-6; 10 bases agree with TRBD1. CDR1 and CDR2 (germline): SEHNR, FQNEAQ (reference sequence). CDR3 length: 15 amino acids. Unmatched junction bases numbered 4, after V lost 1 base and J lost 10 bases. CDR3 nucleotides: TGTGCCAGCAGCTTAGTGGGGACAGGGGACTCACCCCTCCACTTT. This encodes CASSLVGTGDSPLHF.

On this clone: This CDR3 is also generated by other DNA sequences in the sample. V is TRBV5-5 and J is TRBJ2-3, with 11 bases fitting TRBD2. V was clipped by 2 bases and J by 4 bases; unmatched bases: 0. CDR1 and CDR2 (germline): SGHKS, YYEKEE (reference sequence). The CDR3 runs to 14 residues. In nucleotides, the CDR3 is TGTGCCAGCAGCTTACTAGCGGGAGCAGATACGCAGTATTTT. Protein sequence: CASSLLAGADTQYF.

J is TRBJ2-1 and V is TRBV19, with TRBD2 matching 8 bases. Trimming at V came to 2 bases and at J to 0 bases, leaving 6 bases not matched to a gene. The germline V gene encodes CDR1 LNHDA and CDR2 SQIVND (reference sequence). CDR3 length equals 17 residues. CDR3 DNA: TGTGCCAGTAGTATATCGGGCGGGAGGAGCTCCTACAATGAGCAGTTCTTC. Protein product: CASSISGGRSSYNEQFF.

The J gene is TRBJ2-1, the V gene TRBV29-1; D unclear. Deletions cut 4 bases from V and 3 bases from J, with 16 bases between. This CDR3 is 15 amino acids long. Germline assignment: CDR1 SQVTM and CDR2 ANQGSEA. CDR3 coding DNA: TGCAGCGTTGCCACGGCAGGCCCCCTCTACAATGAGCAGTTCTTC. This translates into CSVATAGPLYNEQFF.

This chain links TRBV3-1 (or the pseudogene TRBV3-2) with TRBJ1-2; 10 bases map to TRBD1. Trimming took 1 base from V and 7 from J; bases not matched to a gene: 3. The CDR3 sequence is 14 residues long. Germline V gene sequence: CDR1 LGHDT, CDR2 YNNKEL (reference sequence). CDR3 DNA: TGTGCCAGCAGCCAAGGACAGGGGGCGCTTGGCTACACCTTC. Translating gives CASSQGQGALGYTF.

The J gene is TRBJ2-4, the V gene TRBV11-2, with 12 bases aligning to TRBD2. The CDR3 length is 18 residues. The V segment lost 5 bases and the J segment 1 base; nucleotides outside the gene matches: 9. CDR1 and CDR2 (germline): SGHAT, FQNNGV. CDR3 amino acids: CASSRPGTSGRAKNIQYF. CDR3 coding DNA: TGTGCCAGCAGCCGACCCGGGACTAGCGGGCGCGCCAAAAACATTCAGTACTTC.